This T cell receptor (beta chain) was sequenced for a study of PD-1 blockade in classical Hodgkin lymphoma. Study-wide points: Newly diagnosed and completely responding patients shared comparable baseline diversity.

The assay was immunoSEQ multiplex PCR, and TCRdb's table has in-frame clones only and misses some. The sample holds about 9,200 clones, roughly 80% seen once. A single count supports this clone. Its antigen is undetermined. Time point: cycle 4 day 1 (C4D1), after less than 7 weeks of nivolumab. All trial patients relapsed after autologous stem cell transplantation. The CDR3 spans 18 residues. Germline lookup yields CDR1 SGHRS and CDR2 YFSETQ. With 0 bases clipped from V and 1 base from J, the junction kept 8 bases outside the gene matches. The sequence derives from a human donor with classical Hodgkin lymphoma. The sample here was peripheral blood mononuclear cells (PBMCs), taken before the fourth cycle of nivolumab. J is TRBJ1-3 and V is TRBV5-1; 9 bases line up with TRBD1. The CDR3 spells CASSLGSTGGLSGNTIYF. CDR3 bases: TGCGCCAGCAGCTTGGGGTCCACAGGGGGCTTGTCTGGAAACACCATATATTTT.